This TCR beta chain was identified during a study of OX40 agonist ivuxolimab in advanced cancers. Using immunoSEQ multiplex PCR, the repertoire was profiled, and TCRdb retains in-frame clones only, with some absent. The sample shows some 77,000 clones, around 94% of them seen only once. Trimming cost V 5 bases and J 0 bases, with 11 bases left between them. The CDR3 totals 14 residues. Germline V gives CDR1 MNHNS, CDR2 SASEGT. The TCR originated in an adult with an advanced solid tumor such as melanoma, head and neck, liver or kidney cancer. The chain links TRBV6-1 to TRBJ2-7, with no clear D. This sample comprised CD4+ or CD8+ T cells sorted from blood, obtained in a trial of the OX40 agonist ivuxolimab. This CDR3 reads CASSSSGRSYEQYF. CDR3 DNA: TGTGCCAGCAGTTCCTCCGGACGCTCCTACGAGCAGTACTTC.